The 25 T cell receptor beta chains in this list originate from one sample, sequenced in a study of blood T cell repertoires in COVID-19. Method: immunoSEQ multiplex PCR; TCRdb's copy keeps in-frame clones and lacks some. The data show about 27,000 clones, with about 90% seen just once and approximately 3% held by the top ten. The sample consisted of peripheral blood. All receptors come from a human donor in a cohort sampled during active COVID-19.

This chain links TRBV25-1 with TRBJ2-6, with unresolved D. The CDR3 is made up of 14 amino acids. Germline CDR1 is MGHDK and CDR2 is SYGVNS. Between the trimmed V and J ends, which lost 5 bases and 0 bases, there was a span of 5 bases. In nucleotides, the CDR3 is TGTGCCAGCAGTTCCCTCTCTGGGGCCAACGTCCTGACTTTC. Protein product: CASSSLSGANVLTF.

The chain employs TRBV3-1 (or the pseudogene TRBV3-2) and TRBJ1-1; a possible D gene is TRBD1 (6 bases). The CDR3 sequence is 13 residues long. Trimming pared 3 bases from V and 5 bases from J, leaving 10 bases between. Germline CDR1 is LGHDT and CDR2 is YNNKEL (reference sequence). The CDR3 region has the DNA TGTGCCAGCAGCCAGAGGGGGGGGACTGAAGCTTTCTTT. It encodes CASSQRGGTEAFF.

The rearrangement uses TRBV19 and TRBJ2-5; TRBD1 agrees at 9 bases. The CDR3 has 13 residues. Germline CDR1 and CDR2: LNHDA and SQIVND (reference sequence). V lost 5 bases, J lost 4 bases, and 2 bases stayed unmatched. In DNA, the CDR3 is TGTGCCAGTAGTTTGGGACAGGGAGAGACCCAGTACTTC. Translation gives CASSLGQGETQYF.

The chain combines TRBV7-7 with TRBJ2-3, with a tentative D call TRBD2 (6 bases). Trimming removed 2 bases from V and 1 base from J, with 10 bases in between. Germline V gene lookup returns CDR1 SSHAT and CDR2 FNYEAQ (reference sequence). The CDR3 length is 15 residues. CDR3 amino acids: CASSLSSGGTDTQYF. The CDR3 nucleotides are TGTGCCAGCAGCTTAAGTTCGGGGGGCACAGATACGCAGTATTTT.

The chain combines TRBV7-2 with TRBJ2-5, with 13 bases matching TRBD2. J gave up 2 bases and V 3 bases, and 6 bases lay outside the gene matches. Germline V lookup: CDR1 SGHTA, CDR2 FQGNSA. The CDR3 has 17 amino acids. CDR3 region: CASSFVGLAGRQETQYF. CDR3 sequence (DNA): TGTGCCAGCAGCTTTGTGGGACTAGCGGGGAGACAAGAGACCCAGTACTTC.

The V and J genes are TRBV18 and TRBJ1-1; 8 bases align to TRBD1. Germline V gene data show CDR1 as KGHSH and CDR2 as LQKENI. The CDR3 consists of 13 residues. V was clipped by 8 bases and J by 1 base; unmatched bases: 3. CDR3 sequence (DNA): TGTGCCAGCGCCAGGGGGCAGAACACTGAAGCTTTCTTT. Translation gives CASARGQNTEAFF.

The chain has TRBV5-1 and TRBJ2-1; TRBD2 might be the D (7 bases). The germline V gene has CDR1 SGHRS and CDR2 YFSETQ. V lost 0 bases to trimming and J lost 2 bases, with 21 bases between them. This CDR3 has 19 residues. DNA for the CDR3: TGCGCCAGCAGCTTGGTAGGGCGGGGGCAGGGGAAGACCTACAATGAGCAGTTCTTC. Protein sequence: CASSLVGRGQGKTYNEQFF.

V gene TRBV14 combines with J gene TRBJ2-5, with no clear D. There are 15 residues in the CDR3. V shed 0 bases and J shed 2 bases, with 10 bases lying between them. The V gene's germline CDR1 is SGHDN and CDR2 FVKESK. This CDR3 is CASSQDRIFQETQYF. The CDR3 DNA reads as TGTGCCAGCAGCCAAGACAGAATATTTCAAGAGACCCAGTACTTC.

The V gene is TRBV18, the J gene TRBJ2-4; D might be TRBD1 (5 bases). CDR3 size: 16 residues. Trimming took off 2 bases at V and 3 bases at J, with 14 bases between the two ends. Germline loops: CDR1 KGHSH, CDR2 LQKENI. In DNA form, the CDR3 reads TGTGCCAGCTCACCATGGGCAGGGTATGACAAAAACATTCAGTACTTC. Translating gives CASSPWAGYDKNIQYF.

The chain joins TRBV6-1 to TRBJ1-3; D gene uncertain. The CDR3 length is 15 residues. Germline-derived CDR1 and CDR2 are MNHNS and SASEGT. Trimming removed 3 bases at V and 0 bases at J, with 9 bases between. The CDR3, as DNA: TGTGCCAGCAGTGAGACACTCAGCTCTGGAAACACCATATATTTT. It yields the protein CASSETLSSGNTIYF.

The chain recombines TRBV12-3 or TRBV12-4 with TRBJ1-2; unclear D gene. V dropped 5 bases and J dropped 8 bases, with 12 bases sitting between them. The CDR3 is made up of 12 amino acids. The CDR3 nucleotides read TGTGCCAGCAGTCGCGAAATGCCGGGCTACACCTTC. This translates into CASSREMPGYTF.

The V gene is TRBV6-6, the J gene TRBJ2-2; the D gene is possibly TRBD2 (6 bases). Germline V gene lookup returns CDR1 MNHNY and CDR2 SVGAGI (reference sequence). CDR3 length: 16 residues. V lost 2 bases and J lost 0, with 10 bases in between. CDR3 loop: CASSYLGGANTGELFF. For the CDR3, the DNA is TGTGCCAGCAGTTACCTGGGGGGAGCGAACACCGGGGAGCTGTTTTTT.

The chain couples TRBV6-5 to TRBJ1-4, with a possible D match to TRBD1 (5 bases). The V gene lost 5 bases and the J gene lost 8 bases, with 9 bases spanning the gap. CDR1 MNHEY and CDR2 SVGAGI come from the germline V gene. The CDR3 loop spans 12 amino acids. DNA of the CDR3: TGTGCCAGCAGTCGGGGGTGGGAAAAACTGTTTTTT. It encodes CASSRGWEKLFF.

The chain carries TRBV6-4 and TRBJ2-3; D is undetermined. The CDR3 contains 15 residues. The germline V gene has CDR1 MRHNA and CDR2 SNTAGT. V was shortened by 6 bases and J by 3 bases, with 16 bases between the two germline ends. Written as DNA, the CDR3 is TGTGCCAGCAGCTCGAAACGGAGCGAAACAGATACGCAGTATTTT. Its protein product is CASSSKRSETDTQYF.

The chain couples TRBV9 to TRBJ1-2; D is perhaps TRBD1 (5 bases). The ends were cut back, 5 bases at V and 4 bases at J, with 12 bases in the middle. The CDR3 length is 13 residues. The germline V gene encodes CDR1 SGDLS and CDR2 YYNGEE. The CDR3 region is CASRPVGPYGYTF. The CDR3 coding sequence is TGTGCCAGCAGACCGGTGGGGCCCTATGGCTACACCTTC. The full variable domain, its missing parts supplied by reference TRBV9 and TRBJ1-2, is DSGVTQTPKHLITATGQRVTLRCSPRSGDLSVYWYQQSLDQGLQFLIQYYNGEERAKGNILERFSAQQFPDLHSELNLSSLELGDSALYFCASRPVGPYGYTFGSGTRLTVV.

V gene TRBV5-1 combines with J gene TRBJ1-2; TRBD1 matches 7 bases. CDR1 is SGHRS, CDR2 YFSETQ, per germline. The trim removed 0 bases at V and 3 bases at J, leaving 5 bases unmatched. This CDR3 comprises 15 residues. The CDR3 spells CASSLEGALYYGYTF. CDR3 DNA sequence: TGCGCCAGCAGCTTGGAGGGGGCGCTTTACTATGGCTACACCTTC.

This chain links TRBV5-8 with TRBJ2-5; tentatively, D is TRBD2 (6 bases). CDR3 size: 15 residues. V gave up 1 base and J gave up 5 bases, with 15 bases separating them. Germline values: CDR1 SGHTS, CDR2 YDEGEE. CDR3 amino acids: CASSLFLGTGETQYF. The CDR3 region has the DNA TGTGCCAGCAGCTTGTTTCTAGGGACTGGGGAGACCCAGTACTTC.

The rearrangement joins TRBV5-1 to TRBJ2-7, with D uncertain. The V end lost 4 bases, the J end lost 1 base, and 12 bases lay between the germline ends. Germline values: CDR1 SGHRS, CDR2 YFSETQ. This CDR3 is 14 amino acids long. CDR3 in amino acids: CASSTRPGSYEQYV. Here the CDR3 DNA reads TGCGCCAGCAGCACTCGACCGGGTTCCTACGAGCAGTACGTC.

CDR3 DNA: TGCGCCAGCAGCCAGACAGGGTATCCGGGAAACACCATATATTTT. Translating gives CASSQTGYPGNTIYF. The chain employs TRBV4-1 and TRBJ1-3; TRBD1 matches at 7 bases. J was trimmed by 4 bases and V by 3 bases; bases with no gene match: 6. This CDR3 is built from 15 residues. Germline V lookup: CDR1 MGHRA, CDR2 YSYEKL.

This clone was recorded once. The V call is TRBV2, the J call TRBJ2-7, with 9 bases fitting TRBD1. Germline CDR1 reads SNHLY; CDR2 reads FYNNEI. The V gene end was trimmed by 7 bases and the J gene end by 3 bases; junction bases not matched to a gene: 13. The CDR3 totals 16 residues. This chain's CDR3 is CASTEKDRGSIYEQYF. In nucleotides, the CDR3 is TGTGCCAGCACCGAAAAAGACAGGGGGTCTATCTACGAGCAGTACTTC.

V usage is TRBV7-3 and J usage is TRBJ2-1, with a possible D match to TRBD2 (6 bases). The V end was cut by 0 bases, the J end by 1 base, with 13 bases between. CDR3 length: 17 amino acids. Germline V gene data show CDR1 as SGHTA and CDR2 as FQGTGA. The DNA for the CDR3 is TGTGCCAGCAGCTTAACGGCGGCGGGGCTGTCCTACAATGAGCAGTTCTTC. Translated: CASSLTAAGLSYNEQFF.

The chain carries TRBV5-4 and TRBJ2-3, with D tentatively TRBD2 (6 bases). Trimming removed 2 bases from V and 4 bases from J, with 14 bases in between. This CDR3 contains 15 residues. CDR1 is SGHNT, CDR2 YYREEE, per germline (reference sequence). In DNA, the CDR3 is TGTGCCAGCAGCTTAGTGGGAAGGAGGGCAGATACGCAGTATTTT. This translates into CASSLVGRRADTQYF.

The V gene is TRBV4-1, the J gene TRBJ1-4, with D hard to call. This CDR3 has 16 amino acids. Per the germline V gene, CDR1 is MGHRA and CDR2 is YSYEKL. The V end was cut by 3 bases, the J end by 1 base, with 12 bases between. CDR3 residues: CASSHEHGGTNEKLFF. The CDR3 nucleotides read TGCGCCAGCAGCCATGAACACGGCGGAACTAATGAAAAACTGTTTTTT.

V gene TRBV27 combines with J gene TRBJ1-1; no firm D call. Per germline, CDR1 MNHEY and CDR2 SMNVEV (reference sequence). V lost 5 bases, J lost 3 bases, and 16 bases lay in between. This CDR3 comprises 15 residues. The CDR3 DNA reads as TGTGCCAGCAGTACCTGGATCACGGGGTACACTGAAGCTTTCTTT. It yields the protein CASSTWITGYTEAFF.

The chain links TRBV3-1 (or the pseudogene TRBV3-2) to TRBJ1-4; no definite D call. CDR3 size: 12 residues. Germline V gives CDR1 LGHDT, CDR2 YNNKEL (reference sequence). The V end was cut by 6 bases, the J end by 8 bases, with 10 bases between. The CDR3 DNA is TGTGCCAGCAGTTTCATACGGGAAAAACTGTTTTTT. Amino acids: CASSFIREKLFF.